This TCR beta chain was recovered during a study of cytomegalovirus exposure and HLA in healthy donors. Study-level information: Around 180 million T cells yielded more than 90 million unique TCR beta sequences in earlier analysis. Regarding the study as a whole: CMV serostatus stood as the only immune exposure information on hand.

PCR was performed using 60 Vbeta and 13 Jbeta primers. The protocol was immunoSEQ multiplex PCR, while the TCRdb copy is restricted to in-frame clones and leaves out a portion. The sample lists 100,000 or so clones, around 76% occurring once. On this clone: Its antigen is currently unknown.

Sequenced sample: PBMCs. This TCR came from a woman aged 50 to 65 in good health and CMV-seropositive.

The CDR3 is CASSELGSGRSPGELFF. CDR3 bases: TGTGCCAGCAGTGAATTGGGGAGCGGGAGGTCCCCCGGGGAGCTGTTTTTT. The chain links TRBV25-1 to TRBJ2-2, with 9 nucleotides matching TRBD2. The CDR3 is 17 residues long. CDR1 and CDR2 (germline): MGHDK, SYGVNS. Germline trimming cut 1 base from V and 6 bases from J; bases unmatched to any gene: 9. Drawing the rest from reference TRBV25-1 and TRBJ2-2, the complete variable domain is EADIYQTPRYLVIGTGKKITLECSQTMGHDKMYWYQQDPGMELHLIHYSYGVNSTEKGDLSSESTVSRIRTEHFPLTLESARPSHTSQYLCASSELGSGRSPGELFFGEGSRLTVL.